This T cell receptor (beta chain) was recorded in a study of cytomegalovirus exposure and HLA in healthy donors. The overall study: In an early release, HLA-typed donors contributed 75 million to 85 million unique TCR sequences.

This clone was seen more than once but under ten times. The antigen is undetermined. Primers for the PCR totalled 60 Vbeta and 13 Jbeta. Assay used: immunoSEQ multiplex PCR; TCRdb lists only in-frame clones, some missing. The data show over 100,000 clones, roughly 82% seen once. The germline V gene encodes CDR1 SGHRS and CDR2 YFSETQ. The CDR3 runs 14 residues. Between the trimmed V and J ends, which lost 3 bases and 6 bases, there was a span of 16 bases. Study results and limitations: A prior analysis recorded that most TCR beta V segments were productive about 87% or about 30% of the time. According to a later analysis, donors in an Asian-associated ancestry cluster reportedly had fewer N-insertions than the roughly 670-donor mean.

The source is a man in his forties or fifties in good health and CMV-seropositive. The sequenced material came from PBMCs. The V and J genes are TRBV5-1 and TRBJ2-7; D is possibly TRBD1 (6 bases). The CDR3 loop reads CASSSIDRISEQYF. The CDR3 region has the DNA TGCGCCAGCAGCTCGATAGACAGGATCAGCGAGCAGTACTTC.